One sample yielded the 21 T cell receptor beta chains listed below, sequenced in a study of blood T cell repertoires in COVID-19. Method: immunoSEQ multiplex PCR; TCRdb's copy keeps in-frame clones and lacks some. The sample lists fewer than 300,000 clones, around nine tenths occurring once. Sequences were obtained from PBMCs or T cells enriched from blood (not recorded which). All receptors derive from a woman in her 30s who had recovered from COVID-19.

The chain combines TRBV12-2 with TRBJ2-7; TRBD2 is the table's D call, not checked against the DNA. TRBV12-2 corresponds to a pseudogene. This CDR3 is 12 amino acids long. CDR3 amino acids: CARELAGDEQYF. The CDR3 nucleotides are TGTGCAAGGGAACTAGCGGGAGACGAGCAGTACTTC.

The chain combines TRBV7-2 with TRBJ2-4; D not certain. Trimming stripped 4 bases from V and 7 bases from J, with 5 bases between. CDR1 SGHTA and CDR2 FQGNSA come from the germline V gene. The CDR3 length is 11 residues. DNA for the CDR3: TGTGCCAGCAGCTCAATGAACATTCAGTACTTC. It yields the protein CASSSMNIQYF.

The CDR3 region has the DNA TGCAGCGCTGATTCCGGGACAGTGAACACTGAAGCTTTCTTT. Translation gives CSADSGTVNTEAFF. The V gene is TRBV29-1, the J gene TRBJ1-1, with TRBD1 matching 7 bases. Trimming removed 7 bases from V and 0 bases from J; junction bases left unmatched: 8. The CDR3 contains 14 residues. Germline V gene data show CDR1 as SQVTM and CDR2 as ANQGSEA.

This chain connects TRBV28 to TRBJ1-5, with 9 bases fitting TRBD1. The trim removed 6 bases at V and 1 base at J, leaving 7 bases unmatched. In germline, CDR1 is MDHEN, CDR2 SYDVKM. This CDR3 has 16 amino acids. CDR3 region: CASSNLDRGSNQPQHF. The CDR3 nucleotides read TGTGCCAGCAGCAACCTCGACAGGGGGAGCAATCAGCCCCAGCATTTT.

The CDR3: CASSLHQIQGSTDTQYF. Written as DNA, the CDR3 is TGTGCCAGCAGCTTACATCAAATACAGGGATCCACAGATACGCAGTATTTT. V usage is TRBV5-8 and J usage is TRBJ2-3; D may be TRBD1 (6 bases). CDR1 SGHTS and CDR2 YDEGEE come from the germline V gene. V lost 2 bases to trimming and J lost 2 bases, with 18 bases between them. The CDR3 runs 17 residues.

J is TRBJ1-1 and V is TRBV30, with TRBD1 as a possible D gene (5 bases). This CDR3 spans 13 amino acids. CDR1 is GTSNPN, CDR2 SVGIG, per germline (reference sequence). Trimming pared 0 bases from V and 2 bases from J, leaving 7 bases between. CDR3 sequence (DNA): TGTGCCTGGAGTGTAGGGGATAACACTGAAGCTTTCTTT. As protein: CAWSVGDNTEAFF.

The rearrangement uses TRBV20-1 and TRBJ1-2, with 8 bases that match TRBD1. This CDR3 has 11 residues. V was clipped by 6 bases and J by 8 bases; unmatched bases: 5. Germline V lookup: CDR1 DFQATT, CDR2 SNEGSKA (reference sequence). The CDR3 DNA follows: TGCAGTGCGAGGACAGGGAGCGGCTACACCTTC. Protein product: CSARTGSGYTF.

The chain uses TRBV29-1 and TRBJ2-3; D not certain. The V end lost 8 bases, the J end lost 2 bases, and 11 bases lay between the germline ends. The germline V gene encodes CDR1 SQVTM and CDR2 ANQGSEA. The CDR3 is 12 amino acids. CDR3 DNA sequence: TGCAGCTTTACTATAAACACAGATACGCAGTATTTT. Translated, it gives CSFTINTDTQYF.

Written as DNA, the CDR3 is TGTGCCAGCAGTGAAGCTCTTACAGGGGGCCAGCCCCAGCATTTT. This encodes CASSEALTGGQPQHF. This chain links TRBV2 with TRBJ1-5, with TRBD1 matching 9 bases. After removal of 0 bases from V and 7 bases from J, the junction contained 4 bases not matched to a gene. The germline gives CDR1 SNHLY, CDR2 FYNNEI. This CDR3 is 15 amino acids long. The full variable domain, rest sourced from reference TRBV2 and TRBJ1-5, is EPEVTQTPSHQVTQMGQEVILRCVPISNHLYFYWYRQILGQKVEFLVSFYNNEISEKSEIFDDQFSVERPDGSNFTLKIRSTKLEDSAMYFCASSEALTGGQPQHFGDGTRLSIL.

This chain joins TRBV9 and TRBJ1-5; D remains unclear. The ends were cut back, 0 bases at V and 7 bases at J, with 14 bases in the middle. Germline assignment: CDR1 SGDLS and CDR2 YYNGEE. This CDR3 region has 15 residues. CDR3 sequence reads: CASSVGGVPDQPQHF. Here the CDR3 DNA reads TGTGCCAGCAGCGTAGGCGGGGTGCCAGACCAGCCCCAGCATTTT. The variable domain in full, with the rest retrieved from reference TRBV9 and TRBJ1-5, is DSGVTQTPKHLITATGQRVTLRCSPRSGDLSVYWYQQSLDQGLQFLIQYYNGEERAKGNILERFSAQQFPDLHSELNLSSLELGDSALYFCASSVGGVPDQPQHFGDGTRLSIL.

The chain combines TRBV28 with TRBJ2-7; possibly TRBD1 for D (5 bases). The germline CDR1 and CDR2 sequences are MDHEN and SYDVKM. CDR3 length: 16 amino acids. V dropped 2 bases and J dropped 2 bases, with 16 bases sitting between them. The CDR3 bases are TGTGCCAGCAGTTTAAGGGGTATGGGCGGAGCCTACGAGCAGTACTTC. Translated: CASSLRGMGGAYEQYF.

The V and J genes are TRBV20-1 and TRBJ1-2, with 7 bases lining up with TRBD1. The ends lost 8 bases at V and 7 bases at J; junction bases unmatched: 7. Germline CDR1 and CDR2: DFQATT and SNEGSKA (reference sequence). This CDR3 has 11 residues. The CDR3 nucleotides read TGCAGTACTGAGGGGGCTGGTGGCTACACCTTC. Translation: CSTEGAGGYTF.

J is TRBJ2-1 and V is TRBV12-3 or TRBV12-4; no clear D gene. V shed 11 bases and J shed 4 bases, with 15 bases lying between them. The CDR3 runs to 13 residues. The CDR3 DNA reads as TGTGCCTCAGCGATCGGCGGTTACAATGAGCAGTTCTTC. It codes for CASAIGGYNEQFF.

The V call is TRBV10-3, the J call TRBJ1-1; 8 nucleotides line up with TRBD1. Germline-derived CDR1 and CDR2 are ENHRY and SYGVKD. CDR3 length: 15 residues. V gave up 7 bases and J gave up 4 bases; unmatched junction bases: 11. CDR3 sequence: CAINPGQGRFTEAFF. The CDR3 bases are TGTGCCATCAACCCAGGACAGGGACGTTTCACTGAAGCTTTCTTT.

This clone has only one observation. This sequence joins TRBV27 and TRBJ1-5, with D possibly matching TRBD1 (6 bases). The V gene's germline CDR1 is MNHEY and CDR2 SMNVEV (reference sequence). The germline V and J ends were trimmed by 5 bases and 2 bases, with 16 bases remaining between them. This CDR3 contains 16 residues. The CDR3 loop reads CASSPLTGIGNQPQHF. The CDR3 region has the DNA TGTGCCAGCAGTCCCCTAACAGGGATCGGCAATCAGCCCCAGCATTTT.

V is TRBV7-2 and J is TRBJ2-2; 8 bases fit TRBD2. CDR1 SGHTA and CDR2 FQGNSA come from the germline V gene. V dropped 3 bases and J dropped 6; count of bases not matched to a gene: 3. The CDR3 has 14 amino acids. Here the CDR3 DNA reads TGTGCCAGCAGCTTGGGACTAGGGTCCGGGGAGCTGTTTTTT. Translating it yields CASSLGLGSGELFF.

The V gene is TRBV6-2 or TRBV6-3, the J gene TRBJ2-3, with TRBD2 identical over 11 bases. CDR1 and CDR2 (germline): MNHEY, SVGEGT. V lost 2 bases, J lost 0 bases, and 13 bases stayed unmatched. The CDR3 runs to 20 residues. The CDR3 is CASSYSPGLAAPSSTDTQYF. CDR3 DNA: TGTGCCAGCAGTTACAGTCCGGGACTAGCGGCCCCCTCTAGCACAGATACGCAGTATTTT.

The rearrangement uses TRBV6-5 and TRBJ1-1, with unresolved D. Between the trimmed V and J ends, which lost 0 bases and 3 bases, there was a span of 5 bases. Germline CDR1 MNHEY, CDR2 SVGAGI. The CDR3 spans 13 residues. CDR3 amino acids: CASSYSADTEAFF. The CDR3 DNA is TGTGCCAGCAGTTACTCGGCGGACACTGAAGCTTTCTTT.

The chain couples TRBV5-1 to TRBJ2-7; 12 nucleotides line up with TRBD2. CDR1 is SGHRS and CDR2 is YFSETQ in the germline V gene. CDR3 length equals 13 residues. V was clipped by 6 bases and J by 6 bases; unmatched bases: 4. In nucleotides, the CDR3 is TGCGCCAGCACACTAGCGGGAGGTGGCGAGCAGTACTTC. Translating it yields CASTLAGGGEQYF.

V gene TRBV29-1 combines with J gene TRBJ1-1; D perhaps matches TRBD1 (6 bases). Trimming took off 4 bases at V and 5 bases at J, with 23 bases between the two ends. CDR1 is SQVTM, CDR2 ANQGSEA, per germline. The CDR3 sequence is 16 residues long. The CDR3 nucleotides read TGCAGCGTTGGGGGCTCGGGGACAATCCCTCGGACTGAAGCTTTCTTT. Protein: CSVGGSGTIPRTEAFF.

This chain links TRBV9 with TRBJ1-6; D is ambiguous. Trimming stripped 2 bases from V and 12 bases from J, with 9 bases between. This CDR3 has 12 amino acids. Germline CDR1 reads SGDLS; CDR2 reads YYNGEE. The CDR3 loop is CASSVSEGPLHF. Here the CDR3 DNA reads TGTGCCAGCAGCGTCTCCGAGGGACCCCTCCACTTT.